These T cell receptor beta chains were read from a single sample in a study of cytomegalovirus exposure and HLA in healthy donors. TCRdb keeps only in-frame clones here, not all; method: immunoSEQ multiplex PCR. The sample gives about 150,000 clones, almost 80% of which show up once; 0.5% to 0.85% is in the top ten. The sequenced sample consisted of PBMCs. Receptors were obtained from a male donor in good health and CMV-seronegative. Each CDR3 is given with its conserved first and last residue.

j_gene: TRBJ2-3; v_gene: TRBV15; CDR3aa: CATTPNKGPRRTSDTQYF
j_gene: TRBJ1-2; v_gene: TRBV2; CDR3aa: CASSETGEQGSRGYTF
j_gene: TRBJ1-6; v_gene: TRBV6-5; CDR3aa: CASSGQGGSPLHF
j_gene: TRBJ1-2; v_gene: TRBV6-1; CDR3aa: CASSERPDSYGYTF
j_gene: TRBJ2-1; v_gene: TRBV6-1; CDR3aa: CASSGSGGAPEQFF
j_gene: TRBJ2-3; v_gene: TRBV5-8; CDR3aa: CASSYGTSDLTDTQYF
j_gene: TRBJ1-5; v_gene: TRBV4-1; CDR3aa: CASSQDGSSDQPQHF
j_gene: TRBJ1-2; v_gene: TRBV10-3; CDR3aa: CAISVGGVKDGYTF
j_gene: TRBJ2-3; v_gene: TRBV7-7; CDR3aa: CASSLDRGTDTQYF
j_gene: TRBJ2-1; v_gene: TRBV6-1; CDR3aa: CASTGLTAYNEQFF
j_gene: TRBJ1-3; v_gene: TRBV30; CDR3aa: CASDQGVSPGNTIYF
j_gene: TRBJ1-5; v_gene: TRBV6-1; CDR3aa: CASSENGKGRQPQHF
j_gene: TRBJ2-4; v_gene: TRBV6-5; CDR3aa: CASSAREYGNIQYF
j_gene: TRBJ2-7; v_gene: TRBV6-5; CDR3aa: CASSYSMVAGEQYF
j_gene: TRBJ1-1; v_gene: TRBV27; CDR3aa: CASSVRSLPNTEAFF
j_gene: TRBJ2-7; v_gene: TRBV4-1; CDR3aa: CASSQGETSGNEQYF
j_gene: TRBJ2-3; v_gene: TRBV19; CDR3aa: CASSIGTSGSSTDTQYF
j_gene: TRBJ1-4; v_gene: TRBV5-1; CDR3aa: CASSLVPGTNEKLFF
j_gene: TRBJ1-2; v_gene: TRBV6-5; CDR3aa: CASSYFYGQGHYGYTF
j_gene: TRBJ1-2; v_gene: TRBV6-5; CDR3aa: CASSYLQGYGYTF
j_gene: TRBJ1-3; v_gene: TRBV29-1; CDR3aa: CSAQSSGNTIYF
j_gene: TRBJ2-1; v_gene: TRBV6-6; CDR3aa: CASRVSGRQNEQFF
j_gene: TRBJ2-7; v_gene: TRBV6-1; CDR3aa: CASSEVQREFDEQYF
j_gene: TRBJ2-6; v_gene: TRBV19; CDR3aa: CASTDFRGGAAGANVLTF
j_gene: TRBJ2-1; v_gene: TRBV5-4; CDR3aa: CASSLAGLSSGGRHEQFF
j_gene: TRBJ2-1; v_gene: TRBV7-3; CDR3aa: CASSLTSGGSYNEQFF
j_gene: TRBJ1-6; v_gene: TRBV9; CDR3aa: CASSDPKEGSSNSPLHF
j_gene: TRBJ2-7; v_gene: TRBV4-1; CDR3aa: CASSQGGSLSYEQYF
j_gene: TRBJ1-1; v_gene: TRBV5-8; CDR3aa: CASSWPGGSMNTEAFF
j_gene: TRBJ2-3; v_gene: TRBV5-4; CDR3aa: CASSSRVTDTQYF
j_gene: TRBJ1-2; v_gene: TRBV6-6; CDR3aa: CASSYTGTDYGYTF
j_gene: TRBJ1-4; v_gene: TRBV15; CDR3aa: CATSSGGAGEKLFF
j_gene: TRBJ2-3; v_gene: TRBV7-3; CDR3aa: CASSSGLAGGADTQYF
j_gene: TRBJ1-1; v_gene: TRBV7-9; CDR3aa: CASNRGGITEAFF
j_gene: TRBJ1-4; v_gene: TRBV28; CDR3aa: CASSRLTGGRRF
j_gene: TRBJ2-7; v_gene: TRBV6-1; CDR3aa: CASSVRDTRYEQYF
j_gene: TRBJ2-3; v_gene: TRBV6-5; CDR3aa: CASSLKAGTDTQYF
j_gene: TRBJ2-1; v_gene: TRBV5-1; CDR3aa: CASKRTGGHEQFF
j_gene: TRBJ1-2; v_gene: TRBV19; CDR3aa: CASSPGTGGYGYTF
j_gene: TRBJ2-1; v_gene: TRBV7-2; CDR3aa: CASSTAGTSVWNEQFF
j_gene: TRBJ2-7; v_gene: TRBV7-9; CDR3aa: CASSGQGLWPYEQYF
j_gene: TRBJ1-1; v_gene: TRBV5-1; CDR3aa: CASRQNTEAFF
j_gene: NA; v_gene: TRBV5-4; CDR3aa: CASRRTGSSYEQYF
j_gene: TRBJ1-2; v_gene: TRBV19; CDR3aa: CASRPQRYGYTF
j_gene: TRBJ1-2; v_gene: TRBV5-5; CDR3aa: CASRGTGTVNYGYTF
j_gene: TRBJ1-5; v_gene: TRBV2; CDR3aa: CASSDGDWDQPQHF
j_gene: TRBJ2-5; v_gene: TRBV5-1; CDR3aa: CASSLGASGGHAETQYF